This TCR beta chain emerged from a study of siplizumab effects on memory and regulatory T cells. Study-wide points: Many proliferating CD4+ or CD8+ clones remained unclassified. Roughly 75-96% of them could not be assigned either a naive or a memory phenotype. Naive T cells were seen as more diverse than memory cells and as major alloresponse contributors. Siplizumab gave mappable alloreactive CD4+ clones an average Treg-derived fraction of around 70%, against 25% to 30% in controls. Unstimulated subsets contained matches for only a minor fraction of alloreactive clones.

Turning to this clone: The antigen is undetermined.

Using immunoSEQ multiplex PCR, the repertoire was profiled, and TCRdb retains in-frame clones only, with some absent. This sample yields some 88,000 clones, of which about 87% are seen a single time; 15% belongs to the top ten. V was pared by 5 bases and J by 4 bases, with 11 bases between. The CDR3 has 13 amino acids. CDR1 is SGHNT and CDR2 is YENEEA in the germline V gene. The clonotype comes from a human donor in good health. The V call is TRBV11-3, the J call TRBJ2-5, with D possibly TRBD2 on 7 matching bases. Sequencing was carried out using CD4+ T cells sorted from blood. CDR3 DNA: TGTGCCAGCAGCGGAGGGGGGGCAGAGACCCAGTACTTC. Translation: CASSGGGAETQYF.